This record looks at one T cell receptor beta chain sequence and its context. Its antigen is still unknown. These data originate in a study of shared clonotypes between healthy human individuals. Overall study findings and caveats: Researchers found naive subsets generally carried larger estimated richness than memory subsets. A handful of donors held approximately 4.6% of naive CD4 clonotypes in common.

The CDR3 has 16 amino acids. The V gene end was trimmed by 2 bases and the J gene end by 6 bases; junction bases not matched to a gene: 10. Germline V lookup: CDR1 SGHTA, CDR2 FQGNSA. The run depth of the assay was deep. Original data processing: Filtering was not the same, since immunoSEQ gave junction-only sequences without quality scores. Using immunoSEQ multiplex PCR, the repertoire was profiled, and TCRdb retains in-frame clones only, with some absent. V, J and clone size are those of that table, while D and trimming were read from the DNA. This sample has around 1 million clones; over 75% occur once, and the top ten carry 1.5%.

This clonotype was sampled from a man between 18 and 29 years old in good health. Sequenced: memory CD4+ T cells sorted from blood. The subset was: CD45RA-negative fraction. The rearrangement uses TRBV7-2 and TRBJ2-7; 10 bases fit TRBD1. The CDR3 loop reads CASSLLPPGTGAEQYF. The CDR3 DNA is TGTGCCAGCAGCTTACTGCCCCCCGGGACAGGGGCCGAGCAGTACTTC.